This record concerns one T cell receptor beta chain sequence. Its specificity is not known. Only in-frame clones appear in the TCRdb table, and some are missing; sequencing was by immunoSEQ multiplex PCR. The sample comprises fewer than 1.6 million clones, around 98.5% of which are singletons, and under 0.45% rests with the top ten. This record belongs to a study of shared clonotypes between healthy human individuals. Study-wide background: Each donor had three CD4 naive, three CD4 memory, two CD8 naive and one CD8 memory plate. Study-level points and caveats: In several donors, around 5% of naive CD4 clonotypes appeared in common.

The V gene lost 3 bases and the J gene lost 6 bases, with 15 bases spanning the gap. This CDR3 spans 14 amino acids. Germline V CDR1 and CDR2: SGDLS, YYNGEE. The sequenced material came from naive CD4+ T cells sorted from blood. Subset given: CD45RA+ positively selected. This clonotype was sampled from a man younger than 40 in good health. V usage is TRBV9 and J usage is TRBJ1-1, with a tentative D call TRBD1 (5 bases). Here the CDR3 reads CASSGQGISAEAFF. Written as DNA, the CDR3 is TGTGCCAGCAGCGGCCAGGGAATCAGCGCTGAAGCTTTCTTT.